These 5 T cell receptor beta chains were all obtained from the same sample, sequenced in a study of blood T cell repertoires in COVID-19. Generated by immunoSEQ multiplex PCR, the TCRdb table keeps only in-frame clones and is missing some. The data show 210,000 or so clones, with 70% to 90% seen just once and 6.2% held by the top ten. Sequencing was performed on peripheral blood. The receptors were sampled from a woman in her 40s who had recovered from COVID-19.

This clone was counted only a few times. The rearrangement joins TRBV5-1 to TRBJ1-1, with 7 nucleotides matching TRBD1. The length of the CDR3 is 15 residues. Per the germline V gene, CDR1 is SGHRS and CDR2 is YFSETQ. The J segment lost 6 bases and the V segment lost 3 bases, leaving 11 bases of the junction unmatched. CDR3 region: CASSWIDREIAEAFF. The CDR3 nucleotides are TGCGCCAGCAGCTGGATCGACAGGGAGATCGCTGAAGCTTTCTTT.

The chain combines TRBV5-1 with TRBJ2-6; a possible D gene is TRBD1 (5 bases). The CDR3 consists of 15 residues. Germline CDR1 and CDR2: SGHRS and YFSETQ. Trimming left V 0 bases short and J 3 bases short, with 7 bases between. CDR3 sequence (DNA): TGCGCCAGCAGCTTGGTAGGGGTTGGGGCCAACGTCCTGACTTTC. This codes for CASSLVGVGANVLTF.

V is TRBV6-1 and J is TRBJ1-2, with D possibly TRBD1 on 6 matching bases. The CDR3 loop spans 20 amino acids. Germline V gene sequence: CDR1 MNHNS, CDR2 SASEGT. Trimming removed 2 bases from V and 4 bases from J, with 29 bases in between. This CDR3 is CASSELTLGAAHTPGYGYTF. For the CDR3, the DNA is TGTGCCAGCAGTGAATTGACGCTGGGGGCAGCTCACACTCCTGGCTATGGCTACACCTTC.

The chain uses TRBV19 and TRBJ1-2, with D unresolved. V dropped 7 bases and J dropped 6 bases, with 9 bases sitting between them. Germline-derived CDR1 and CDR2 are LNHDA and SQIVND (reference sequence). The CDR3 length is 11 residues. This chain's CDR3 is CASKVGDGYTF. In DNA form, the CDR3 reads TGTGCCAGTAAGGTGGGCGATGGCTACACCTTC.

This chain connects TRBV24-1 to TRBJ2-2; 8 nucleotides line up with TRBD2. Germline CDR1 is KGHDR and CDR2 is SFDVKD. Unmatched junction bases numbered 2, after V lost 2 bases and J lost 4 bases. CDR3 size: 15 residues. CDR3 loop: CATSDSGGPTGELFF. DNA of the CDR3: TGTGCCACCAGTGATTCGGGAGGGCCCACCGGGGAGCTGTTTTTT.